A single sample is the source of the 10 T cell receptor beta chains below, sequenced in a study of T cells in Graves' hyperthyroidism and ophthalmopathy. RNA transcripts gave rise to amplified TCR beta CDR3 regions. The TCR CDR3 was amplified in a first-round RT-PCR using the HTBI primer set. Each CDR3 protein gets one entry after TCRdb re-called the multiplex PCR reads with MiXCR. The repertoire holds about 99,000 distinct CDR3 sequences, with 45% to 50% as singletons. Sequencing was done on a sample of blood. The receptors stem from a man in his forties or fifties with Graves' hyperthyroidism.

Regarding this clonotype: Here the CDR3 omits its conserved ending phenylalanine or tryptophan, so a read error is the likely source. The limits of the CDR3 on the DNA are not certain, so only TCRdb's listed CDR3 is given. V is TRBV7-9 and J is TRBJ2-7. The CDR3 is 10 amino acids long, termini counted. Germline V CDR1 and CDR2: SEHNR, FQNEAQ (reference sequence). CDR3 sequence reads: CASSFSVQGP.

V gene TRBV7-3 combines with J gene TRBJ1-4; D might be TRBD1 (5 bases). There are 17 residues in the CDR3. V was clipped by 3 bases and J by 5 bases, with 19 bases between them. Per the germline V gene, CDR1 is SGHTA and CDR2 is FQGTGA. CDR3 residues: CASSLDRQGRDNEKLFF. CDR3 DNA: TGTGCCAGCAGCTTGGATAGGCAGGGTCGAGACAATGAAAAACTGTTTTTT.

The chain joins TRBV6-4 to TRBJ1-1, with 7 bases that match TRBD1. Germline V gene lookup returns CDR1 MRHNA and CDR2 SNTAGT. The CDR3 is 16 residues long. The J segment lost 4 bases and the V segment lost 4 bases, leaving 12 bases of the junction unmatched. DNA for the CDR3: TGTGCCAGCAGTGGGACCGACAGGGACTGGAGCACTGAAGCTTTCTTT. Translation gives CASSGTDRDWSTEAFF.

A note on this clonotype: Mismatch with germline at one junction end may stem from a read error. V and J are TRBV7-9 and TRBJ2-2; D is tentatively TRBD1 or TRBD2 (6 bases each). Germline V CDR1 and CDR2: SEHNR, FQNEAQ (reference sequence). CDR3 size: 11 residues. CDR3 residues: CASSFEGGAVF. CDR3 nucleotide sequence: TGTGCCAGCAGCTTTGAGGGGGGAGCTGTTTTT.

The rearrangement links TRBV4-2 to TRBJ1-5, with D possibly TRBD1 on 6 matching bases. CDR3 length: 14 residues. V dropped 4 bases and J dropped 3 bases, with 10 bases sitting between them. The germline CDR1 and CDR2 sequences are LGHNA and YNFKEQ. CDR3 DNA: TGTGCCAGCAGCCGTCAGGGGAACAATCAGCCCCAGCATTTT. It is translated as CASSRQGNNQPQHF.

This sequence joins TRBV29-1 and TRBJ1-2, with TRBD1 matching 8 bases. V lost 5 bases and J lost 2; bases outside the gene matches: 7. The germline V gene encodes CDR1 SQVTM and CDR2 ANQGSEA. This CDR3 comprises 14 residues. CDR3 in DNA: TGCAGCGTTTCTGACAGGGGCGGGAACTATGGCTACACCTTC. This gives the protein CSVSDRGGNYGYTF.

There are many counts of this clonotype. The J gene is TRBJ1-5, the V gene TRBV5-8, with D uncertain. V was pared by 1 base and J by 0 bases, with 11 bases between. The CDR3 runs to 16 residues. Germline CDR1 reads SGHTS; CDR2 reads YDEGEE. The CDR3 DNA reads TGTGCCAGCAGCTTGTCGGCAGCTTATAGCAATCAGCCCCAGCATTTT. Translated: CASSLSAAYSNQPQHF.

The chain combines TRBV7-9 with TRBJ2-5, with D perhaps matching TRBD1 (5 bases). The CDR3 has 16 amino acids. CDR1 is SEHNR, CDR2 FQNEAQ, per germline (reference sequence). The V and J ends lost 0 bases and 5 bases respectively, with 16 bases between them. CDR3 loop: CASSLAAGLAPETQYF. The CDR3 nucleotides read TGTGCCAGCAGCTTAGCGGCAGGGCTGGCCCCCGAGACCCAGTACTTC.

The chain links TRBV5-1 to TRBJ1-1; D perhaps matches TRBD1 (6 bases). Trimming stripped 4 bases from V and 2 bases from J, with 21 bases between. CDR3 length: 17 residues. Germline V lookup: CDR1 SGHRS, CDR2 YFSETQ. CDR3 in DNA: TGCGCCAGCAGCATGACTAGCGGGGGGGCCTACAACACTGAAGCTTTCTTT. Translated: CASSMTSGGAYNTEAFF.

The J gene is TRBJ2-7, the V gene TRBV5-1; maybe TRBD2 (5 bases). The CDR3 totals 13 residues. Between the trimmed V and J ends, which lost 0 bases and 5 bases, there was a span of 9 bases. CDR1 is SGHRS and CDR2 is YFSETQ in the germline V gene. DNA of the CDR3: TGCGCCAGCAGCTTGGTACCGGGAAACGAGCAGTACTTC. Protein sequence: CASSLVPGNEQYF.